What follows are 31 T cell receptor beta chains derived from one specimen sequenced in a study of OX40 agonist ivuxolimab in advanced cancers. Sequencing used immunoSEQ multiplex PCR; TCRdb keeps in-frame clones, though not all of them. In the table there are 55,000 to 70,000 clones, around four fifths of which are singletons. The sequences come from CD4+ or CD8+ T cells sorted from blood, collected in a trial of the OX40 agonist ivuxolimab. Receptor source: an adult with an advanced solid tumor such as melanoma, head and neck, liver or kidney cancer.

V gene TRBV7-9 combines with J gene TRBJ1-2, with 11 bases fitting TRBD1. Looked up from germline, CDR1 is SEHNR and CDR2 is FQNEAQ (reference sequence). The CDR3 has 14 residues. V shed 6 bases, J shed 8 bases, and the junction held 8 bases outside the gene matches. In DNA form, the CDR3 reads TGTGCCAGCAGTTTCGGACAGGGGGCCTTCGGCTACACCTTC. Translating it yields CASSFGQGAFGYTF. The full variable domain, with the rest looked up from reference TRBV7-9 and TRBJ1-2, is DTGVSQNPRHKITKRGQNVTFRCDPISEHNRLYWYRQTLGQGPEFLTYFQNEAQLEKSRLLSDRFSAERPKGSFSTLEIQRTEQGDSAMYLCASSFGQGAFGYTFGSGTRLTVV.

This chain links TRBV10-3 with TRBJ2-7, with D perhaps TRBD1 (7 bases). Germline loops: CDR1 ENHRY, CDR2 SYGVKD. The CDR3 is 12 residues long. V was trimmed by 6 bases and J by 4 bases, leaving 10 bases between them. The DNA for the CDR3 is TGTGCCATCAGGACAGGGACTTACGAGCAGTACTTC. It yields the protein CAIRTGTYEQYF.

The rearrangement joins TRBV6-1 to TRBJ1-4, with D possibly being TRBD1 (5 bases). CDR1 is MNHNS and CDR2 is SASEGT in the germline V gene. This CDR3 is 15 amino acids long. Trimming stripped 0 bases from V and 4 bases from J, with 9 bases between. This CDR3 is CASSEAGGDNEKLFF. The CDR3 DNA reads as TGTGCCAGCAGTGAAGCGGGGGGAGATAATGAAAAACTGTTTTTT.

Of note for this clone: The conserved phenylalanine or tryptophan is not found at the CDR3 terminus, so this likely reflects a read error. The DNA is left out, because the CDR3 cannot be placed on it with certainty; the CDR3 is given as TCRdb lists it. This chain links TRBV2 with TRBJ1-1. Inclusive of both ends, the CDR3 amounts to 10 amino acids. Germline V gene data show CDR1 as SNHLY and CDR2 as FYNNEI. The CDR3 sequence: CASRPPGLRG.

This chain links TRBV28 with TRBJ2-5, with 8 bases that match TRBD1. The CDR3 has 13 amino acids. The germline gives CDR1 MDHEN, CDR2 SYDVKM. Unmatched junction bases numbered 4, after V lost 8 bases and J lost 2 bases. CDR3 in DNA: TGTGCCAGCGGACAGGGCGGACAAGAGACCCAGTACTTC. It encodes CASGQGGQETQYF.

This clone has more than one count but fewer than ten. The genes are TRBV7-9 and TRBJ1-3, with 7 positions matching TRBD1. V lost 2 bases and J lost 7; bases outside the gene matches: 5. The CDR3 runs 14 residues. Germline loops: CDR1 SEHNR, CDR2 FQNEAQ (reference sequence). The CDR3 nucleotides are TGTGCCAGCAGCTTACAACGGGACAGTAACACCATATATTTT. Protein: CASSLQRDSNTIYF.

V is TRBV30 and J is TRBJ1-3; D unclear. Germline V gives CDR1 GTSNPN, CDR2 SVGIG (reference sequence). The CDR3 runs to 11 residues. Trimming removed 8 bases from V and 1 base from J, with 6 bases in between. For the CDR3, the DNA is TGTGCCCTCAAGTCTGGAAACACCATATATTTT. It translates to CALKSGNTIYF.

A few counts support this clone. The chain is built from TRBV30 and TRBJ2-2, with a possible D match to TRBD1 (5 bases). Germline CDR1 is GTSNPN and CDR2 is SVGIG (reference sequence). The CDR3 runs to 15 residues. V dropped 3 bases and J dropped 1 base, with 12 bases sitting between them. CDR3 bases: TGTGCCTGGAGAGAACTTGACAGGAACACCGGGGAGCTGTTTTTT. Encoded protein: CAWRELDRNTGELFF. Looking up the rest from reference TRBV30 and TRBJ2-2 gives the full variable domain: SQTIHQWPATLVQPVGSPLSLECTVEGTSNPNLYWYRQAAGRGLQLLFYSVGIGQISSEVPQNLSASRPQDRQFILSSKKLLLSDSGFYLCAWRELDRNTGELFFGEGSRLTVL.

The CDR3 sequence is CASSPVGETQYF. As DNA, the CDR3 is TGTGCCAGCTCACCTGTTGGGGAGACCCAGTACTTC. V is TRBV18 and J is TRBJ2-5; no reliable D call. Trimming left V 3 bases short and J 5 bases short, with 7 bases between. This CDR3 is 12 amino acids long. Germline assignment: CDR1 KGHSH and CDR2 LQKENI.

The rearrangement joins TRBV4-1 to TRBJ2-3; possible D gene TRBD1, 6 bases. Trimming removed 2 bases at V and 3 bases at J, with 21 bases between. The CDR3 runs to 18 residues. Per the germline V gene, CDR1 is MGHRA and CDR2 is YSYEKL. CDR3 in amino acids: CASSQRWSGESRTDTQYF. CDR3 nucleotide sequence: TGCGCCAGCAGCCAACGTTGGTCAGGGGAATCACGGACAGATACGCAGTATTTT.

The chain combines TRBV6-5 with TRBJ2-3; D may match TRBD1 or TRBD2 (5 bases each). CDR1 is MNHEY, CDR2 SVGAGI, per germline. The CDR3 totals 11 residues. Trimming shortened V by 7 bases and J by 5 bases, and 7 bases separated the two germline ends. CDR3 residues: CASMGEDTQYF. CDR3 nucleotides: TGTGCCAGCATGGGGGAAGATACGCAGTATTTT.

DNA of the CDR3: TGTGCCAGCAGTTCCGGGACTAATACAGATACGCAGTATTTT. This sequence encodes CASSSGTNTDTQYF. The chain recombines TRBV28 with TRBJ2-3, with 7 bases identical to TRBD2. Germline loops: CDR1 MDHEN, CDR2 SYDVKM. CDR3 size: 14 residues. V lost 4 bases and J lost 3; bases outside the gene matches: 4.

The DNA of the CDR3 is TGCGCCAGCAGCTTCATACAGGACACTGAAGCTTTCTTT. It is translated as CASSFIQDTEAFF. The chain is built from TRBV5-1 and TRBJ1-1, with D possibly TRBD1 on 5 matching bases. The CDR3 runs to 13 residues. In germline, CDR1 is SGHRS, CDR2 YFSETQ. Trimming shortened V by 2 bases and J by 3 bases, and 8 bases separated the two germline ends.

The rearrangement uses TRBV7-2 and TRBJ2-3; TRBD2 aligns across 12 bases. This CDR3 region has 16 residues. The germline gives CDR1 SGHTA, CDR2 FQGNSA. With V trimmed by 1 base and J by 2 bases, 1 base remained unmatched. The CDR3: CASSLGLAGDTDTQYF. The CDR3 DNA reads TGTGCCAGCAGCTTAGGACTAGCGGGAGACACAGATACGCAGTATTTT.

This chain links TRBV5-1 with TRBJ2-3; maybe TRBD1 (6 bases). Deletions cut 4 bases from V and 2 bases from J, with 11 bases between. The CDR3 consists of 14 residues. Germline-derived CDR1 and CDR2 are SGHRS and YFSETQ. The CDR3 spells CASSPGQLTDTQYF. The CDR3 DNA reads TGCGCCAGCAGCCCGGGACAACTCACAGATACGCAGTATTTT.

The J gene is TRBJ2-7, the V gene TRBV4-2, with 11 bases fitting TRBD2. The V and J ends lost 0 bases and 2 bases, in that order; junction bases with no gene match: 9. Germline CDR1 is LGHNA and CDR2 is YNFKEQ. This CDR3 comprises 18 residues. CDR3 region: CASSQERGTSGDAYEQYF. For the CDR3, the DNA is TGTGCCAGCAGCCAAGAGAGGGGGACTAGCGGAGATGCCTACGAGCAGTACTTC.

The chain has TRBV13 and TRBJ2-5; TRBD1 agrees at 8 bases. The length of the CDR3 is 15 residues. V was pared by 5 bases and J by 2 bases, with 7 bases of the junction left unmatched. Germline-derived CDR1 and CDR2 are PRHDT and FYEKMQ (reference sequence). The CDR3 here is CASSQGTGLQETQYF. The CDR3 bases are TGTGCCAGCAGCCAGGGGACAGGTCTACAAGAGACCCAGTACTTC.

This sequence joins TRBV29-1 and TRBJ2-1; D perhaps matches TRBD2 (5 bases). The V gene's germline CDR1 is SQVTM and CDR2 ANQGSEA. V lost 4 bases and J lost 7, with 14 bases in between. The CDR3 covers 13 residues. Here the CDR3 reads CSVVWETGNEQFF. The DNA for the CDR3 is TGCAGCGTTGTCTGGGAGACGGGGAATGAGCAGTTCTTC.

The rearrangement joins TRBV6-6 to TRBJ1-4; 10 nucleotides match TRBD1. The CDR3 spans 16 residues. V was clipped by 6 bases and J by 2 bases; unmatched bases: 6. Germline V lookup: CDR1 MNHNY, CDR2 SVGAGI (reference sequence). DNA for the CDR3: TGTGCCAGCAGGCTCGGACAGGGGGTGACTAATGAAAAACTGTTTTTT. This translates into CASRLGQGVTNEKLFF.

This clone has only a few counts. The chain joins TRBV6-5 to TRBJ2-7; D unresolved. Germline V CDR1 and CDR2: MNHEY, SVGAGI. Trimming cost V 4 bases and J 6 bases, with 13 bases left between them. CDR3 length equals 13 residues. CDR3 nucleotides: TGTGCCAGCAGTTCCGACGGAGTCGCCGAGCAGTACTTC. This translates into CASSSDGVAEQYF.

This clone was seen only once. The CDR3 DNA reads TGTGCCAGCAGTGAGAGGTGGGGACTAGCTAACTATGGCTACACCTTC. It is translated as CASSERWGLANYGYTF. The chain combines TRBV2 with TRBJ1-2; tentative D call: TRBD1 (5 bases). The length of the CDR3 is 16 residues. V lost 3 bases and J 0 bases, leaving 14 bases between the germline ends. Germline loops: CDR1 SNHLY, CDR2 FYNNEI.

The chain combines TRBV28 with TRBJ1-4, with D unresolved. Per the germline V gene, CDR1 is MDHEN and CDR2 is SYDVKM. Trimming pared 5 bases from V and 3 bases from J, leaving 10 bases between. The CDR3 has 14 residues. Here the CDR3 reads CASSGPIANEKLFF. CDR3 DNA sequence: TGTGCCAGCAGTGGCCCAATCGCTAATGAAAAACTGTTTTTT.

The V and J genes are TRBV6-5 and TRBJ1-3; TRBD1 is a possible D gene (5 bases). Trimming removed 6 bases at V and 0 bases at J, with 12 bases between. The CDR3 runs to 15 residues. Germline CDR1 and CDR2: MNHEY and SVGAGI. The CDR3 here is CASRKWGNSGNTIYF. For the CDR3, the DNA is TGTGCCAGCAGAAAATGGGGGAACTCTGGAAACACCATATATTTT.

This clone was seen only a few times. The chain joins TRBV4-1 to TRBJ2-7; 7 positions match TRBD1. J gave up 5 bases and V 5 bases, and 9 bases lay outside the gene matches. The germline V gene has CDR1 MGHRA and CDR2 YSYEKL. This CDR3 region has 14 residues. The CDR3 nucleotides read TGCGCCAGCAGCATTGACAGGGTACGACACGAGCAGTACTTC. Amino acids: CASSIDRVRHEQYF.

This sequence joins TRBV19 and TRBJ1-2; D gene ambiguous. V lost 4 bases, J lost 4 bases, and 13 bases lay in between. This CDR3 has 14 amino acids. CDR1 LNHDA and CDR2 SQIVND come from the germline V gene (reference sequence). For the CDR3, the DNA is TGTGCCAGTAGTAAAGAAAGGACGGGCTATGGCTACACCTTC. Its translation is CASSKERTGYGYTF.

The chain recombines TRBV9 with TRBJ2-2, with TRBD2 identical over 7 bases. CDR1 is SGDLS and CDR2 is YYNGEE in the germline V gene. Trimming cost V 2 bases and J 1 base; bases outside gene matches: 5. This CDR3 has 16 amino acids. The CDR3 spells CASSVDTSENTGELFF. The CDR3 nucleotides read TGTGCCAGCAGCGTGGATACTAGCGAGAACACCGGGGAGCTGTTTTTT.

This chain uses TRBV6-1 with TRBJ2-2, with D possibly matching TRBD1 (6 bases). This CDR3 contains 14 residues. The V and J ends lost 6 bases and 4 bases respectively, with 12 bases between them. Germline loops: CDR1 MNHNS, CDR2 SASEGT. The CDR3 DNA follows: TGTGCCAGCAGGCCCGGGACAAGCACCGGGGAGCTGTTTTTT. Residues: CASRPGTSTGELFF.

The chain employs TRBV9 and TRBJ1-1, with TRBD1 matching 9 bases. The CDR3 length is 14 residues. After removal of 4 bases from V and 1 base from J, the junction contained 2 bases not matched to a gene. Per germline, CDR1 SGDLS and CDR2 YYNGEE. CDR3 nucleotides: TGTGCCAGCAGCTTGACAGGGGGGAACACTGAAGCTTTCTTT. Protein product: CASSLTGGNTEAFF. The full variable domain, rest sourced from reference TRBV9 and TRBJ1-1, is DSGVTQTPKHLITATGQRVTLRCSPRSGDLSVYWYQQSLDQGLQFLIQYYNGEERAKGNILERFSAQQFPDLHSELNLSSLELGDSALYFCASSLTGGNTEAFFGQGTRLTVV.

V usage is TRBV5-1 and J usage is TRBJ2-3; no reliable D call. This CDR3 region has 11 residues. Germline loops: CDR1 SGHRS, CDR2 YFSETQ. Trimming cost V 4 bases and J 5 bases, with 5 bases left between them. The CDR3 DNA is TGCGCCAGCAGCAGGGAAGATACGCAGTATTTT. This gives the protein CASSREDTQYF.

V gene TRBV28 combines with J gene TRBJ2-5; possible D gene TRBD1, 5 bases. From germline, CDR1 is MDHEN and CDR2 SYDVKM. V gave up 3 bases and J gave up 3 bases, with 8 bases separating them. CDR3 length: 13 residues. The CDR3 sequence is CASSLGREETQYF. The CDR3 nucleotides are TGTGCCAGCAGTTTGGGCAGGGAAGAGACCCAGTACTTC.

The chain couples TRBV5-6 to TRBJ2-5; D gene uncertain. V lost 0 bases and J lost 5, with 8 bases in between. The CDR3 extends over 13 amino acids. The germline V gene has CDR1 SGHDT and CDR2 YYEEEE. This CDR3 reads CASSLGLFETQYF. The CDR3 DNA is TGTGCCAGCAGCTTGGGCCTGTTTGAGACCCAGTACTTC. The complete variable domain, with remaining parts taken from reference TRBV5-6 and TRBJ2-5, reads DAGVTQSPTHLIKTRGQQVTLRCSPKSGHDTVSWYQQALGQGPQFIFQYYEEEERQRGNFPDRFSGHQFPNYSSELNVNALLLGDSALYLCASSLGLFETQYFGPGTRLLVL.